What follows is one T cell receptor beta chain and its context. As yet, its antigen is unknown. Generated by immunoSEQ multiplex PCR, the TCRdb table keeps only in-frame clones and is missing some. Here the sample spans fewer than 850,000 clones, 90% to 98% being singletons. These data belong to a study of shared clonotypes between healthy human individuals. Terminally differentiated effector memory CD45RA+ cells were excluded from the naive CD8 cells, which were CD45RO-negative and positively selected for CCR7. All donors qualified as healthy HIV-negative adults and had experienced no recent acute infections or vaccinations. V gave up 0 bases and J gave up 4 bases, with 13 bases separating them. The CDR3 runs 15 residues. The germline V gene has CDR1 SGHDT and CDR2 YYEEEE. Findings of the study overall: For naive CD4 cells, approximately 4.7% of clonotypes were shared across a few donors.

The specimen sequenced was naive CD8+ T cells sorted from blood. This TCR was recovered from a man aged 30 to 45 in good health. V is TRBV5-6 and J is TRBJ1-2; D remains unclear. As DNA, the CDR3 is TGTGCCAGCAGCTTGGGGTCTTCAATCCTCTATGGCTACACCTTC. It encodes CASSLGSSILYGYTF.